The 6 T cell receptor beta chains in this list originate from one sample, sequenced in a study of long-term antiretroviral therapy in people with HIV. An immunoSEQ assay, version v3.0, was performed at survey level. Only in-frame clones appear in the TCRdb table, and some are missing; sequencing was by immunoSEQ multiplex PCR. The data show some 40,000 clones, approximately 94% seen once. The input for sequencing was unsorted PBMCs, taken 9.2 years after starting antiretroviral therapy. Receptor source: a man aged 25-45 years with HIV.

The CDR3 DNA reads TGTGCCAGCAGTTTTCCCCTGGGCCTGAACACTGAAGCTTTCTTT. Translation gives CASSFPLGLNTEAFF. The J gene is TRBJ1-1, the V gene TRBV28; D is uncertain. This CDR3 has 15 amino acids. V lost 3 bases to trimming and J lost 0 bases, with 11 bases between them. CDR1 is MDHEN and CDR2 is SYDVKM in the germline V gene.

The rearrangement uses TRBV6-1 and TRBJ2-2, with TRBD1 matching over 11 bases. J gave up 7 bases and V 1 base, and 8 bases lay outside the gene matches. The V gene's germline CDR1 is MNHNS and CDR2 SASEGT. The length of the CDR3 is 17 residues. The CDR3 sequence is CASSEVIGTGGVGELFF. The CDR3 DNA sequence: TGTGCCAGCAGTGAAGTAATAGGGACAGGGGGTGTCGGGGAGCTGTTTTTT.

The CDR3 coding sequence is TGCGCCAGCAGTTTTTACGAGCAGTACTTC. It specifies CASSFYEQYF. The V call is TRBV10-1, the J call TRBJ2-7; D remains unclear. Germline loops: CDR1 WNHNN, CDR2 SYGVQD (reference sequence). The CDR3 length is 10 residues. V dropped 5 bases and J dropped 4 bases, with 3 bases sitting between them.

V usage is TRBV5-4 and J usage is TRBJ2-6; no clear D gene. The V and J ends lost 6 bases and 1 base respectively, with 14 bases between them. The CDR3 is made up of 16 amino acids. From germline, CDR1 is SGHNT and CDR2 YYREEE (reference sequence). CDR3 residues: CASTIPSGSGANVLTF. The CDR3 nucleotides read TGTGCCAGCACCATCCCCAGTGGGTCTGGGGCCAACGTCCTGACTTTC.

Here the CDR3 reads CALIRTGVNEKLFF. CDR3 nucleotide sequence: TGTGCCTTGATCAGGACAGGAGTTAATGAAAAACTGTTTTTT. The J gene is TRBJ1-4, the V gene TRBV30; 7 bases map to TRBD1. CDR1 and CDR2 (germline): GTSNPN, SVGIG (reference sequence). Trimming took 7 bases from V and 4 from J; bases not matched to a gene: 9. The CDR3 has 14 residues. The full variable domain, with the rest looked up from reference TRBV30 and TRBJ1-4, is SQTIHQWPATLVQPVGSPLSLECTVEGTSNPNLYWYRQAAGRGLQLLFYSVGIGQISSEVPQNLSASRPQDRQFILSSKKLLLSDSGFYLCALIRTGVNEKLFFGSGTQLSVL.

The V and J genes are TRBV2 and TRBJ1-6, with D possibly TRBD1 on 6 matching bases. The CDR3 is 18 residues long. Germline assignment: CDR1 SNHLY and CDR2 FYNNEI. With 8 bases removed from V and 7 bases from J, the gap between germline ends came to 27 bases. The CDR3: CASGGPGHNYITNSPLHF. The CDR3 DNA reads TGTGCCAGCGGGGGGCCCGGACACAATTACATTACAAATTCACCCCTCCACTTT.